One T cell receptor beta chain is described in this entry. Ten or more counts support this clonotype. Its cognate antigen has yet to be identified. No base quality values were provided; no much bigger clone lies one nucleotide off. The germline V gene (reference sequence) sets CDR1 to SGHKS and CDR2 to YYEKEE. Trimming at the junction amounts to 4 bases on V and 2 bases on J, and the germline ends lie 13 bases apart. CDR3 length: 14 amino acids, cysteine to phenylalanine. The DNA shown is the 42-base CDR3, in frame from base 1. Library generation was performed with PCR. TCRdb lists the instrument as Illumina HiSeq 4000. Bulk TCR libraries were generated as previously described, with the TCR primers listed in Table S5 used. Purification of total RNA was performed with the Qiagen AllPrep DNA/RNA kit. Before analysis, reads from multiple sequencing runs of the same library were pooled. In the paper's pipeline: Only reads with exact TCR constant sequence were kept, trimmed to 150 nt, and grouped by their 12-nt molecular barcodes. Within each barcode group, reads were sub-clustered at a 15% Levenshtein threshold, and quality-weighted consensus sequences were built per RNA molecule. Non-functional sequences were filtered out, along with any lower-count sequence sitting one edit away from another sequence. Based on fitting two negative binomial distributions, any barcode sub-cluster with under 20% of the maximum read count was discarded. TCRdb reworked the public reads: Q25 trimming with fastp, MiXCR clone assembly, productive beta chains retained. Every CDR3 protein is listed once, alongside the most common genes and DNA of its rows. The V and J calls and clone size are TCRdb's, not the authors'. Counted in this sample were tens of thousands of distinct CDR3 sequences; over 20% of them appeared once. The ten most abundant clones make up approximately 1% of the sample.

These data are taken from a study of molecular identifiers for immune sequencing clone quantification (dated by TCRdb to 2017 to 2018). For the wider study: In a replicate experiment, RNA from around 18,000 or 91,000 naive CD8 T cells was split into five aliquots, four of which were sequenced. This methods study benchmarked molecular-identifier clustering-based TCR repertoire sequencing (MIDCIRS) and TCR RNA copy counting, using CD8 T cells to do so. The study at large found these results: Modeling gave around 2.7 recovered TCR RNA copies per cell versus around 10 by digital PCR, implying roughly 28% capture efficiency. Spiked-in Jurkat TCR RNA (about ten copies' worth), which is not part of the donor repertoire, was contained in the naive libraries. Identical TCR molecules sharing a barcode could cause highly expanded clone sizes to be underestimated. When barcode sub-clustering was left out, chimeric consensus sequences inflated TCR diversity, with chimeras reaching as high as 47%. A single cell's worth of spiked-in Jurkat TCR RNA was reported detectable even among some 920,000 naive CD8 T cells. In CMV-specific effector cells, clones with more than 20 RNA copies contained over 99% of molecules, whereas in naive cells such clones contained under 1% of molecules.

Libraries of naive CD8 T cells were generated from approximately 20,000 to 1,000,000 sorted cells, with 10%, 30% or 50% of the purified RNA used. Naive CD8 T cells, defined as CD8+CD4-CCR7+CD45RA+, were FACS-sorted into RLT Plus buffer on a BD FACSAria II. Nine to eleven TCR copies' worth of Jurkat RNA were spiked into roughly 20,000-1,000,000 naive CD8 T cell samples to test detection sensitivity. CD8 T cells were enriched using RosetteSep CD8+ T Cell Enrichment Cocktail and Ficoll-Paque, and the enriched cells then underwent ACK red cell lysis. The clonotype originates from a human donor in good health. Some libraries in this study had Jurkat cell RNA spiked in. The chain links TRBV5-5 with TRBJ2-7; TRBD2 is perhaps the D gene, given 6 matching bases. Material: naive CD8+ T cells from blood, with Jurkat cell RNA spiked in. In the paper's terms, the cell subset or site label means: FACS-sorted CD8+CD4-CCR7+CD45RA+ naive T cells. The sequenced DNA is TGTGCCAGCAGCGTGGGACTCTACACCTACGAGCAGTACTTC. Translated, it reads CASSVGLYTYEQYF.